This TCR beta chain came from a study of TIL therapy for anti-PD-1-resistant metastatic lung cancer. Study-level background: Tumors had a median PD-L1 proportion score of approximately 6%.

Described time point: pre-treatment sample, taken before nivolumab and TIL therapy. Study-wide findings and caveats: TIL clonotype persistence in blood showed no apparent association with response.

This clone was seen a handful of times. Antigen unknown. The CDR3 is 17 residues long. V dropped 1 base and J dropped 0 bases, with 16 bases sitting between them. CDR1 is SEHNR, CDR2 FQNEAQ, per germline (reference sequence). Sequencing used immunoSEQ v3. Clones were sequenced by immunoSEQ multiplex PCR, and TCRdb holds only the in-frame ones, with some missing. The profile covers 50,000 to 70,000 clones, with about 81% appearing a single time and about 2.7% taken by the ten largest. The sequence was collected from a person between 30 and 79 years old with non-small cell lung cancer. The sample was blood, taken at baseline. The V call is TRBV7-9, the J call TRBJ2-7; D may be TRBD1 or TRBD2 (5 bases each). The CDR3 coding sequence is TGTGCCAGCAGCTTAGGGGACCTTCTTAGGAGCTCCTACGAGCAGTACTTC. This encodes CASSLGDLLRSSYEQYF.